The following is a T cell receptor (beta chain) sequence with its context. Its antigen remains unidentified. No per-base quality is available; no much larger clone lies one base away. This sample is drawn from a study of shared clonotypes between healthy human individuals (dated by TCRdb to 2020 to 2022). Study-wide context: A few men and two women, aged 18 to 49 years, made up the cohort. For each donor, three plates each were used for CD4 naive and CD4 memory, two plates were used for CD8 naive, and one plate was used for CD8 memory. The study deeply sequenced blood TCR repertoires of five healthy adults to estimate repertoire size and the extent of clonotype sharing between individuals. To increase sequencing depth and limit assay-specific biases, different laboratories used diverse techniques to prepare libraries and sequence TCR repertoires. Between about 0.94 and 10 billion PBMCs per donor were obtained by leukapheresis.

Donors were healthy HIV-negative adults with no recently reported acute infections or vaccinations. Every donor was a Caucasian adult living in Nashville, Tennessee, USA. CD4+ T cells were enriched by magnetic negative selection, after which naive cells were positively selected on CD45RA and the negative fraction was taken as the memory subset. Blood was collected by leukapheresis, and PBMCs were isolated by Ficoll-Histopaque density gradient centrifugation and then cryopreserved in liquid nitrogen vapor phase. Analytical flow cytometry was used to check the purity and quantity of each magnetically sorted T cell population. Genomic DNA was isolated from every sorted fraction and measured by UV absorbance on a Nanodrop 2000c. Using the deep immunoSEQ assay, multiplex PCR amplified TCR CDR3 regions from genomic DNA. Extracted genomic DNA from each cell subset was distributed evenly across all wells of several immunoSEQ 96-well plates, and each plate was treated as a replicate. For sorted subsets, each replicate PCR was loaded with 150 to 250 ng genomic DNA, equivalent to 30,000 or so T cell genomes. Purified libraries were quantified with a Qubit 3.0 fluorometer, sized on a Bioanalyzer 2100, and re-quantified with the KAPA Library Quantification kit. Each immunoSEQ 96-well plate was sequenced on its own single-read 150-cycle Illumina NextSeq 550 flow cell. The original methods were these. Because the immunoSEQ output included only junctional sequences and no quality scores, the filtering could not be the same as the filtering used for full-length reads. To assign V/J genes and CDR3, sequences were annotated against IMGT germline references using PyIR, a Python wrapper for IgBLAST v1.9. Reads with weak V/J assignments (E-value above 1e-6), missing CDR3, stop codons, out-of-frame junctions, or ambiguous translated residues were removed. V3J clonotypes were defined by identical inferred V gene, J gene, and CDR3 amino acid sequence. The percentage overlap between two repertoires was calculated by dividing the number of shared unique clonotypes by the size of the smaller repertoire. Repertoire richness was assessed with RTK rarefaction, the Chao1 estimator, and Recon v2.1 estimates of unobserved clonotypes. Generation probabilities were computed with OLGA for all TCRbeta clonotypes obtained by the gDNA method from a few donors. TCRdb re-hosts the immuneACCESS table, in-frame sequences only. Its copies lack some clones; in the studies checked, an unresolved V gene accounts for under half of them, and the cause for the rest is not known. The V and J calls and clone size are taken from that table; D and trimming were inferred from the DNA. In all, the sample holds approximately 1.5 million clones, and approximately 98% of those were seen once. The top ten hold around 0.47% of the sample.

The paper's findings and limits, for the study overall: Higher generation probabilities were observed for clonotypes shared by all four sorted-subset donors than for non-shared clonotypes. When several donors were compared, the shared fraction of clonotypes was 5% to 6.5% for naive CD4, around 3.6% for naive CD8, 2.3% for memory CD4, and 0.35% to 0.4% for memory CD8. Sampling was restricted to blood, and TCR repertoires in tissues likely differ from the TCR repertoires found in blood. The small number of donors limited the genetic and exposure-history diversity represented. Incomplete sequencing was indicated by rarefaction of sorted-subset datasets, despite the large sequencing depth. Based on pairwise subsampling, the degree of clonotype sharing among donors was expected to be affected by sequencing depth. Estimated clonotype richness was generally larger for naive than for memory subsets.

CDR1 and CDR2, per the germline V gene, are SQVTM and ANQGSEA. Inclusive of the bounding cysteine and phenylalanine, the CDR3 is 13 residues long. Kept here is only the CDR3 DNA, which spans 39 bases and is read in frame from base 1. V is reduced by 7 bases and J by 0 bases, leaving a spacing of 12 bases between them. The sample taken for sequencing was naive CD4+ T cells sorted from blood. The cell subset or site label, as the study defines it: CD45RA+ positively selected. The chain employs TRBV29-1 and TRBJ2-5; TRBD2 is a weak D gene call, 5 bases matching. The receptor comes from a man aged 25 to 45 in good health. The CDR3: CSGSGLYQETQYF. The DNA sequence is TGCAGCGGCTCCGGACTGTACCAAGAGACCCAGTACTTC.